Listed here are 14 T cell receptor beta chains from one sample, sequenced in a study of T cells in Graves' hyperthyroidism and ophthalmopathy. From RNA transcripts, TCR beta CDR3 regions were amplified. HTBI primers were used for first-round RT-PCR of the TCR CDR3. TCRdb re-analysed the multiplex PCR reads in MiXCR, keeping a single row per CDR3 protein. The table shows 530,000 or so distinct CDR3 sequences, with approximately 25% occurring only once. Sequencing was done on a sample of blood. Receptor source: a woman aged 30 to 39 with Graves' ophthalmopathy.

This clonotype came up many times. The CDR3 loop is CASSFLFRTGELFF. The CDR3 DNA reads TGTGCCAGCAGTTTTCTATTTCGGACCGGGGAGCTGTTTTTT. The V and J genes are TRBV27 and TRBJ2-2; no clear D gene. V dropped 3 bases and J dropped 5 bases, with 10 bases sitting between them. The germline gives CDR1 MNHEY, CDR2 SMNVEV (reference sequence). This CDR3 has 14 amino acids.

This chain joins TRBV2 and TRBJ1-2; no clear D gene. Looked up from germline, CDR1 is SNHLY and CDR2 is FYNNEI. The CDR3 totals 12 residues. V lost 8 bases and J lost 5, with 12 bases in between. The CDR3 is CASVKEVYGYTF. CDR3 in DNA: TGTGCCAGCGTTAAGGAGGTGTATGGCTACACCTTC.

This clonotype was detected many times. The chain couples TRBV7-8 to TRBJ2-5, with unresolved D. The V gene's germline CDR1 is SGHVS and CDR2 FQNEAQ. This CDR3 is built from 13 residues. V was pared by 3 bases and J by 7 bases, with 12 bases between. The CDR3, as DNA: TGTGCCAGCAGCTTGGTAACCCTGGGGACCCAGTACTTC. It specifies CASSLVTLGTQYF.

This clonotype appeared a few times. The chain couples TRBV30 to TRBJ1-1, with D possibly being TRBD1 (6 bases). This CDR3 comprises 14 residues. Germline V lookup: CDR1 GTSNPN, CDR2 SVGIG (reference sequence). Trimming removed 5 bases at V and 11 bases at J, with 24 bases between. The CDR3 DNA reads TGTGCCTGGGGCCCCAGACAGGCCACCCCCCAGGCTTTCTTT. Protein: CAWGPRQATPQAFF.

This clonotype was counted ten times or more. CDR3 sequence: CASSLPGQAMYGYTF. The CDR3 region has the DNA TGTGCCAGCAGTTTGCCGGGACAGGCTATGTATGGCTACACCTTC. The chain combines TRBV6-5 with TRBJ1-2; 8 bases line up with TRBD1. The CDR3 consists of 15 residues. In germline, CDR1 is MNHEY, CDR2 SVGAGI. J was trimmed by 5 bases and V by 4 bases; bases with no gene match: 9.

This clonotype was observed a few times. V gene TRBV6-1 combines with J gene TRBJ1-1, with D unclear. V dropped 7 bases and J dropped 2 bases, with 14 bases sitting between them. Germline V CDR1 and CDR2: MNHNS, SASEGT. This CDR3 region has 14 residues. The CDR3 region has the DNA TGTGCCAGCATCCGTATAACCCTTAACACTGAAGCTTTCTTT. Translating it yields CASIRITLNTEAFF.

This clonotype has at least ten counts. The chain combines TRBV27 with TRBJ2-7; unclear D gene. This CDR3 is built from 14 residues. With 5 bases removed from V and 1 base from J, the gap between germline ends came to 12 bases. Per the germline V gene, CDR1 is MNHEY and CDR2 is SMNVEV (reference sequence). The CDR3 bases are TGTGCCAGCAGTCCAACCTACTCATCCTACGAGCAGTACTTC. It is translated as CASSPTYSSYEQYF.

This clonotype has at least ten counts. J is TRBJ2-7 and V is TRBV6-5; 9 positions match TRBD1. This CDR3 is 15 amino acids long. V lost 2 bases, J lost 2 bases, and 4 bases stayed unmatched. The germline V gene has CDR1 MNHEY and CDR2 SVGAGI. This chain's CDR3 is CASSYARDRAYEQYF. CDR3 nucleotide sequence: TGTGCCAGCAGTTACGCCCGGGACAGGGCCTACGAGCAGTACTTC.

Points on this clonotype: The missing conserved phenylalanine or tryptophan at the end of this CDR3 makes a read error likely. J is TRBJ1-1 and V is TRBV7-3, with 8 bases that match TRBD1. Germline trimming cut 3 bases from V and 4 bases from J; bases unmatched to any gene: 1. The CDR3 is made up of 13 amino acids. Per the germline V gene, CDR1 is SGHTA and CDR2 is FQGTGA. CDR3 bases: TGTGCCAGCAGCTTCCAGGGGGCCACTGAAGCTTTCATT. Its protein product is CASSFQGATEAFI.

This clonotype was observed many times. The chain couples TRBV28 to TRBJ2-7; 8 positions match TRBD1. CDR1 MDHEN and CDR2 SYDVKM come from the germline V gene. Trimming cost V 10 bases and J 4 bases; bases outside gene matches: 15. The CDR3 has 15 residues. The CDR3 DNA reads as TGTGCCACCCTACGAGGGCGGGGACAGGAATACGAGCAGTACTTC. Translating it yields CATLRGRGQEYEQYF.

Concerning this clonotype itself: A much larger clonotype is one base distant, so this may be a read error. The chain recombines TRBV6-1 with TRBJ1-2, with D maybe TRBD1 (6 bases). Looked up from germline, CDR1 is MNHNS and CDR2 is SASEGT. The CDR3 runs 13 residues. V shed 6 bases and J shed 6 bases, with 14 bases lying between them. The CDR3 protein is CASSRSRGHGYTF. In DNA form, the CDR3 reads TGTGCCAGCAGCCGATCCAGGGGCCATGGCTACACCTTC.

A few counts support this clonotype. This rearrangement joins TRBV6-1 to TRBJ1-5; TRBD1 matches 11 bases. The germline V gene encodes CDR1 MNHNS and CDR2 SASEGT. Losses at the gene ends were 3 bases for V and 6 bases for J; bases not matched to a gene: 4. The CDR3 covers 15 residues. The CDR3 region is CASSEGGTGGQPQHF. In nucleotides, the CDR3 is TGTGCCAGCAGTGAGGGCGGGACAGGGGGTCAGCCCCAGCATTTT.

This clonotype came up a few times. The rearrangement joins TRBV4-1 to TRBJ1-2, with TRBD1 as a possible D gene (6 bases). V was pared by 0 bases and J by 7 bases, with 15 bases between. The CDR3 totals 15 residues. Germline-derived CDR1 and CDR2 are MGHRA and YSYEKL. CDR3 DNA: TGCGCCAGCAGCCAAGATCAGGGGACTTATATTGGCTACACCTTC. Amino acids: CASSQDQGTYIGYTF.

This clonotype was seen a handful of times. The CDR3 here is CASSFIVTEAFF. CDR3 DNA: TGTGCCAGCAGTTTTATTGTCACTGAAGCTTTCTTT. The V gene is TRBV12-3 or TRBV12-4, the J gene TRBJ1-1; D is unclear. The CDR3 totals 12 residues. Trimming took 3 bases from V and 4 from J, leaving 6 bases between them.